The entry below gives a single T cell receptor (beta chain) sequence along with its context. The CDR3 does not end in the conserved phenylalanine or tryptophan, so this is likely a read error. The sample comes from a study of T cell repertoires in cytomegalovirus infection. TCRdb processed the reads anew with MiXCR; each CDR3 protein has one entry. This sample has approximately 700,000 distinct CDR3 sequences, with 35% found just once. V dropped 1 base and J dropped 4 bases, with 5 bases sitting between them. The CDR3 is made up of 13 amino acids. CDR1 and CDR2 from the germline V gene are SGHTA and FQGNSA.

Sequenced input: PBMCs. The sequence was collected from a human donor in good health (CMV status not recorded). Some clones in this sample may be carry-over from other donors' samples. This chain joins TRBV7-2 and TRBJ1-3; D gene ambiguous. This chain's CDR3 is CASSLGWGNTIYC. Here the CDR3 DNA reads TGTGCCAGCAGCTTAGGGTGGGGAAACACCATATATTGT.